This T cell receptor (beta chain) was captured in a study of blood T cell repertoires in COVID-19. The overall study: The United States, Italy and Spain were the sources of the acute and convalescent COVID-19 samples. In each case, the material was cDNA or gDNA derived from T cells, B-cell-depleted T cells, or PBMCs.

Methods used by the authors: Reference gene primer amplification gave nucleated cell count estimates. TCRdb's copy holds only in-frame clones and misses some; the assay was immunoSEQ multiplex PCR. The DNA gave D and trimming, while V, J and clone size come from that table. The repertoire includes more than 85,000 clones, over 75% of them detected once, and under 20% sits in the top ten. The V gene's germline CDR1 is MGHRA and CDR2 YSYEKL. The CDR3 consists of 17 residues. V dropped 2 bases and J dropped 6; count of bases not matched to a gene: 15. The sample comprised peripheral blood. The TCR comes from a woman aged 80 or over with active or convalescent COVID-19. The chain has TRBV4-1 and TRBJ1-2, with 7 positions matching TRBD1. CDR3 residues: CASSQLPTGSLRNGYTF. Here the CDR3 DNA reads TGCGCCAGCAGCCAATTACCGACAGGGTCGTTACGGAATGGCTACACCTTC.